A few counts support the clone carrying this T cell receptor beta chain. As the sequencing template, cDNA was produced by extracting RNA and reverse transcribing it. Sequenced by immunoSEQ multiplex PCR; TCRdb stores in-frame clones only, minus some. The sample has 130,000 to 150,000 clones, 51% seen once; the top ten hold approximately 0.99%. This sample was taken from a study of CD8+ T cells in alopecia areata. The CDR3 extends over 13 amino acids. Germline lookup yields CDR1 SQVTM and CDR2 ANQGSEA. The germline V and J ends were trimmed by 8 bases and 2 bases, with 15 bases remaining between them. The sequences come from CD4+ T cells sorted from blood, collected at week 0. This chain uses TRBV29-1 with TRBJ1-1, with D unclear. The origin of this receptor is a human donor with alopecia areata. The CDR3 bases are TGCAGCTCGGCTCCACGTAGCAACACTGAAGCTTTCTTT. It specifies CSSAPRSNTEAFF.